A selection of T cell receptor beta chains follows, all from one sample in a study of control samples from healthy donors and cancer patients. Profiling relied on immunoSEQ multiplex PCR, and the TCRdb table lists in-frame clones only, not all of them. The sample records about 35,000 clones, approximately 95% being singletons. The specimen sequenced was PBMCs. The receptors were gathered from a man between 35 and 55 years old with colorectal cancer. Both conserved end residues are part of each CDR3. A D gene is named only where the DNA matches it firmly. Some rows have no size entry. The others give once, few or many, or a class for an expanded clone.

J | size | V | D | DNA | CDR3
TRBJ1-1 | - | TRBV6-5 | - | TGTGCCAGCAGTTACCCCGGGACTTCTGAAGCTTTCTTT | CASSYPGTSEAFF
TRBJ2-1 | - | TRBV6-1 | - | TGTGCCAGCAGTGAATCAGGGGCCGCCATCAGTGAGCAGTTCTTC | CASSESGAAISEQFF
TRBJ2-2 | - | TRBV30 | TRBD1 | TGTGCCTGGACTCGGGGTCAGGGGGTGCGCACCGGGGAGCTGTTTTTT | CAWTRGQGVRTGELFF
TRBJ1-1 | - | TRBV18 | TRBD1 | TGTGCCAGCTCCCTTACCGGACAGGGTGTATCGGTGAACACTGAAGCTTTCTTT | CASSLTGQGVSVNTEAFF
TRBJ2-5 | - | TRBV18 | - | TGTGCCAGCTCACGTGGGGTAGGGAAAGAGACCCAGTACTTC | CASSRGVGKETQYF
TRBJ1-4 | - | TRBV5-1 | - | TGCGCCAGCAGCTTGATCGGGGGATCGGTCGAAAAACTGTTTTTT | CASSLIGGSVEKLFF
TRBJ1-2 | - | TRBV5-6 | TRBD1 | TGTGCCAGCAGCCACAGGGGGCGGAGTGGCTATGGCTACACCTTC | CASSHRGRSGYGYTF
TRBJ1-1 | - | TRBV3-1/TRBV3-2 | - | TGTGCCAGCAGCCAAAGCTTTAGTGCGAAAGCTTTCTTT | CASSQSFSAKAFF
TRBJ1-4 | - | TRBV5-1 | TRBD1 | TGCGCCAGCAGCTTGCAGGGACAGGGACTTAATGAAAAACTGTTTTTT | CASSLQGQGLNEKLFF
TRBJ1-1 | - | TRBV6-5 | - | TGTGCCAGCAGTAAACAGGGTGGAAGCACTGAAGCTTTCTTT | CASSKQGGSTEAFF
TRBJ1-3 | - | TRBV7-6 | - | TGTGCCAGCAGCTTAGGACCTGGGGGGAGTCCTGCGTCTGGAAACACCATATATTTT | CASSLGPGGSPASGNTIYF
TRBJ2-3 | once | TRBV3-1/TRBV3-2 | TRBD2 | TGTGCCAGCAGCCCGCCCGGGGGGGGGCCGGGAGATACGCAGTATTTT | CASSPPGGGPGDTQYF
TRBJ1-2 | - | TRBV3-1/TRBV3-2 | - | TGTGCCAGCAGCCAAGTGATTGGTATTTCAAACTATGGCTACACCTTC | CASSQVIGISNYGYTF
TRBJ2-5 | few | TRBV9 | - | TGTGCCAGCAGCGTCAGGGGGGCGGGGACCCAAGAGACCCAGTACTTC | CASSVRGAGTQETQYF
TRBJ2-1 | - | TRBV4-1 | TRBD2 | TGCGCCAGCAGCCAAGGACTAGCGGGGATCAGCTCCTACAATGAGCAGTTCTTC | CASSQGLAGISSYNEQFF
TRBJ2-5 | once | TRBV6-6 | - | TGTGCCAGCTCCGATTCGTGGGCAGCGCAAGAGACCCAGTACTTC | CASSDSWAAQETQYF
TRBJ1-1 | - | TRBV7-2 | - | TGTGCCAGCAGCCCCCGGGGTGGCGCTTCGAACACTGAAGCTTTCTTT | CASSPRGGASNTEAFF
TRBJ2-5 | - | TRBV5-1 | TRBD1 | TGCGCCAGCAGCCCGGGACAGGGGGCTTGGGAGACCCAGTACTTC | CASSPGQGAWETQYF
TRBJ1-1 | - | TRBV6-5 | - | TGTGCCAGCAGTTACGGGACGAACACTGAAGCTTTCTTT | CASSYGTNTEAFF
TRBJ2-1 | - | TRBV7-3 | TRBD2 | TGTGCCAGCAGCCCCCAACCTACTAGCGGGGGGGCCGGTGAGCAGTTCTTC | CASSPQPTSGGAGEQFF
TRBJ2-3 | once | TRBV27 | TRBD1 | TGTGCCAGCAGTCCGACCGGGACAGGCACAGATACGCAGTATTTT | CASSPTGTGTDTQYF
TRBJ1-2 | - | TRBV19 | - | TGTGCCAGTAGTATCGGGCAGGGTCTAAACTATGGCTACACCTTC | CASSIGQGLNYGYTF
TRBJ1-1 | - | TRBV18 | - | TGTGCCAGCTCACCACGACAACAGGATAACACTGAAGCTTTCTTT | CASSPRQQDNTEAFF
TRBJ1-2 | - | TRBV7-9 | TRBD1 | TGTGCCAGCAGCCTTGGGACAGCAGGCTACACCTTC | CASSLGTAGYTF
TRBJ2-3 | - | TRBV7-9 | - | TGTGCCAGCAGCTTAGCAGGGCCAGATACGCAGTATTTT | CASSLAGPDTQYF
TRBJ2-2 | - | TRBV24-1 | - | TGTGCCACCTCTGGGGGGGGCCTCACCGGGGAGCTGTTTTTT | CATSGGGLTGELFF
TRBJ1-2 | - | TRBV12-1 | - | TGTGCCAGCAGCTCTTCCGCTCTCCTCGGCTGCTATGGCTACACCTTC | CASSSSALLGCYGYTF
TRBJ2-4 | - | TRBV2 | - | TGTGCCAGCAGTGAATCAACAGTCAAAAACATTCAGTACTTC | CASSESTVKNIQYF
TRBJ1-1 | - | TRBV27 | - | TGTGCCAGCAGTCCACAGGGTTTGGGGGTATGGACTGAAGCTTTCTTT | CASSPQGLGVWTEAFF
TRBJ1-3 | once | TRBV7-3 | - | TGTGCCAGCAGCCTCGGACAGCAGGCTGGAAACACCATATATTTT | CASSLGQQAGNTIYF
TRBJ1-1 | - | TRBV6-5 | - | TGTGCCAGCAGTTACTCGCCCAGGAACACTGAAGCTTTCTTT | CASSYSPRNTEAFF
TRBJ2-7 | - | TRBV5-1 | - | TGCGCCAGCAGCTTGGGCCTCGAGCAGTACTTC | CASSLGLEQYF
TRBJ1-6 | - | TRBV7-9 | TRBD1 | TGTGCCAGCAGCCAAGACAGGGTTAATTCACCCCTCCACTTT | CASSQDRVNSPLHF
TRBJ1-4 | - | TRBV5-1 | TRBD1 | TGCGCCAGCAGATTGGGACAGACTAATGAAAAACTGTTTTTT | CASRLGQTNEKLFF
TRBJ1-6 | - | TRBV6-2/TRBV6-3 | TRBD1 | TGTGCCAGCAGTTACGAGGACAGGGGCTATTCACCCCTCCACTTT | CASSYEDRGYSPLHF
TRBJ2-5 | - | TRBV18 | - | TGTGCCAGCTCACCTTCGGAGACCCAGTACTTC | CASSPSETQYF
TRBJ2-1 | - | TRBV11-3 | TRBD2 | TGTGCCAGCAGCTTAGTTAGCGGGGGACCTCAGTTCTTC | CASSLVSGGPQFF
TRBJ2-7 | - | TRBV5-6 | - | TGTGCCAGCAGCTTGGAGCTGGGTTTAGGGGAGCAGTACTTC | CASSLELGLGEQYF
TRBJ2-1 | - | TRBV29-1 | TRBD1 | TGCAGCGTTGACGACAGGGCCTCCTACAATGAGCAGTTCTTC | CSVDDRASYNEQFF
TRBJ1-2 | - | TRBV5-8 | - | TGTGCCAGCAGCTTTGGGCGGCTCTATGGCTACACCTTC | CASSFGRLYGYTF
TRBJ1-5 | - | TRBV12-3/TRBV12-4 | - | TGTGCCAGCAGTCCTAACGGCAATCAGCCCCAGCATTTT | CASSPNGNQPQHF
TRBJ1-1 | once | TRBV7-3 | - | TGTGCCAGCAGCTTAATCGGGAATGGGGGGAGGTACACTGAAGCTTTCTTT | CASSLIGNGGRYTEAFF